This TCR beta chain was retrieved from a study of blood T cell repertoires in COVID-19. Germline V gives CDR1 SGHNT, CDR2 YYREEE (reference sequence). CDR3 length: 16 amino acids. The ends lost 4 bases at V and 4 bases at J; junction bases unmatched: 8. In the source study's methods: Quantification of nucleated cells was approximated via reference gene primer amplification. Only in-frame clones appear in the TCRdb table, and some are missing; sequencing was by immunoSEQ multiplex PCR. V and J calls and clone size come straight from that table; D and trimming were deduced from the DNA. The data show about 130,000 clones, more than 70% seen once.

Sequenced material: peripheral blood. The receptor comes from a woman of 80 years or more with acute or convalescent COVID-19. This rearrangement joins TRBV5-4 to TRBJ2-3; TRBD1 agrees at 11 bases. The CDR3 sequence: CASSARDRGDADTQYF. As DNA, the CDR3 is TGTGCCAGCAGCGCCAGGGACAGGGGGGATGCAGATACGCAGTATTTT.